Each of the 12 T cell receptor beta chains below was sequenced from the same sample in a study of T cells after yellow fever vaccination. TCRdb reprocessed the 5' RACE reads with MiXCR, giving one entry per CDR3 protein. The sample contains 120,000 to 150,000 distinct CDR3 sequences, 6.5% to 8.5% of which appear only once. The sample here was CD4+ T cells sorted from PBMCs, taken 5 days after the yellow fever booster vaccination. These receptors came from a man under 40 who received the YFV17D yellow fever vaccine.

This clonotype was seen at least ten times. The CDR3 nucleotides are TGTGCCAGCAGCCCCCGGATGGGTAGCACAGATACGCAGTATTTT. This gives the protein CASSPRMGSTDTQYF. The V call is TRBV9, the J call TRBJ2-3; D is uncertain. CDR1 SGDLS and CDR2 YYNGEE come from the germline V gene. The CDR3 sequence is 15 residues long. Trimming took off 4 bases at V and 0 bases at J, with 12 bases between the two ends.

At least ten counts were recorded for this clonotype. The V call is TRBV5-1, the J call TRBJ1-4; no reliable D call. The CDR3 spans 13 residues. Germline assignment: CDR1 SGHRS and CDR2 YFSETQ. Trimming took off 3 bases at V and 8 bases at J, with 11 bases between the two ends. CDR3 sequence reads: CASSSSLNEKLFF. CDR3 DNA sequence: TGCGCCAGCAGCTCGTCCCTGAACGAAAAACTGTTTTTT. Full variable domain (remainder filled in from reference TRBV5-1 and TRBJ1-4): KAGVTQTPRYLIKTRGQQVTLSCSPISGHRSVSWYQQTPGQGLQFLFEYFSETQRNKGNFPGRFSGRQFSNSRSEMNVSTLELGDSALYLCASSSSLNEKLFFGSGTQLSVL.

This clonotype appeared many times. The V call is TRBV5-6, the J call TRBJ1-6, with 9 bases fitting TRBD1. After removal of 5 bases from V and 15 bases from J, the junction contained 9 bases not matched to a gene. Germline lookup yields CDR1 SGHDT and CDR2 YYEEEE. CDR3 size: 13 residues. CDR3: CASRRRTGEDLHF. The CDR3 DNA sequence: TGTGCCAGCAGGCGCAGGACAGGGGAGGACCTCCACTTT.

This clonotype was found many times. The V call is TRBV3-1, the J call TRBJ2-6; TRBD1 aligns across 10 bases. Germline CDR1 is LGHDT and CDR2 is YNNKEL (reference sequence). J lost 1 base, V lost 4 bases, and 4 bases had no gene match. The CDR3 runs 17 residues. CDR3 region: CASSPRTGGSGANVLTF. CDR3 bases: TGTGCCAGCAGCCCGCGGACAGGGGGGTCTGGGGCCAACGTCCTGACTTTC.

This clonotype was observed once. The J gene is TRBJ2-5, the V gene TRBV3-1; TRBD1 is a possible D gene (5 bases). With 10 bases removed from V and 2 bases from J, the gap between germline ends came to 17 bases. CDR3 length equals 14 residues. Germline V gene sequence: CDR1 LGHDT, CDR2 YNNKEL (reference sequence). The CDR3 region has the DNA TGTGCCATCTGTTTTGCGACAGTACAAGAGACCCAGTACTTC. This sequence encodes CAICFATVQETQYF.

Regarding this clonotype: Given a much more abundant clone one base away, this may be a read error. The V call is TRBV12-3 or TRBV12-4, the J call TRBJ2-5; D gene unclear. V lost 9 bases and J lost 3, with 11 bases in between. The CDR3 length is 12 residues. CDR3 protein: CASRTIEETQYF. CDR3 nucleotide sequence: TGTGCCAGTCGAACCATAGAAGAGACCCAGTACTTC.

This clonotype showed up many times. V and J are TRBV4-1 and TRBJ2-5; D is perhaps TRBD2 (5 bases). V was cut by 1 base and J by 2 bases, with 8 bases left in between. The germline CDR1 and CDR2 sequences are MGHRA and YSYEKL. CDR3 length: 14 residues. CDR3 protein: CASSQGIAQETQYF. The CDR3 nucleotides are TGCGCCAGCAGCCAAGGGATAGCGCAAGAGACCCAGTACTTC.

This clonotype was detected ten times or more. The chain employs TRBV4-2 and TRBJ2-1; 11 nucleotides line up with TRBD2. Germline V CDR1 and CDR2: LGHNA, YNFKEQ. V was pared by 0 bases and J by 15 bases, with 7 bases of the junction left unmatched. The CDR3 extends over 14 amino acids. CDR3 sequence (DNA): TGTGCCAGCAGCCAAGAGGGAACTAGCGGGAGCTGGTTCTTC. This codes for CASSQEGTSGSWFF.

This clonotype was picked up a small number of times. The CDR3 nucleotides read TGTGCCAGCAGCTCCCCTAGCGGGAGGGTCTTAGATACGCAGTATTTT. Amino acid sequence: CASSSPSGRVLDTQYF. The chain has TRBV7-2 and TRBJ2-3; 12 nucleotides align to TRBD2. V shed 4 bases, J shed 5 bases, and the junction held 7 bases outside the gene matches. CDR3 length: 16 residues. Germline-derived CDR1 and CDR2 are SGHTA and FQGNSA.

In this sample, this clonotype turned up many times. The V and J genes are TRBV5-1 and TRBJ2-6; unclear D gene. V was pared by 4 bases and J by 4 bases, with 12 bases between. This CDR3 contains 15 residues. Germline CDR1 reads SGHRS; CDR2 reads YFSETQ. CDR3 coding DNA: TGCGCCAGCAGCCGAGAAGGATCCGGGGCCAACGTCCTGACTTTC. Residues: CASSREGSGANVLTF.

This clonotype was counted many times. The CDR3 reads CSARDPGPRGPYEQYF. The DNA of the CDR3 is TGCAGTGCTAGAGATCCGGGCCCACGGGGTCCCTACGAGCAGTACTTC. The V call is TRBV20-1, the J call TRBJ2-7, with D maybe TRBD2 (5 bases). The germline CDR1 and CDR2 sequences are DFQATT and SNEGSKA (reference sequence). The CDR3 sequence is 16 residues long. V lost 0 bases to trimming and J lost 2 bases, with 17 bases between them.

This clonotype was picked up a small number of times. V gene TRBV23-1 combines with J gene TRBJ2-3; D remains ambiguous. TRBV23-1 is placed among ORFs of uncertain function. This CDR3 region has 12 residues. The ends were cut back, 8 bases at V and 6 bases at J, with 12 bases in the middle. CDR3 bases: TGCGCCAGCGGCCCTCACGTGGATACGCAGTATTTT. It specifies CASGPHVDTQYF.